This note documents a single TCR beta chain sequence. What it binds is not known. CD8 memory fractions consisted of CD45RO+ and CCR7-negative CD45RA+ TemRA cells together. The CDR3 sequence is 18 residues long. Germline-derived CDR1 and CDR2 are LGHNA and YNFKEQ. The V segment lost 0 bases and the J segment 3 bases; nucleotides outside the gene matches: 12. Profiling relied on immunoSEQ multiplex PCR, and the TCRdb table lists in-frame clones only, not all of them. The repertoire holds 650,000 to 700,000 clones, with 90% as singletons. The data originate from a study of shared clonotypes between healthy human individuals. Study-level points and caveats: Clonotypes which were not shared had lower generation probabilities than clonotypes that all four donors shared.

The sequencing sample was made of memory CD8+ T cells from PBMCs. Subset defined: CD45RO+ cells pooled with CCR7-negative TemRA cells. The genes are TRBV4-2 and TRBJ2-5, with TRBD2 matching over 8 bases. The clonotype originates from a man between 18 and 35 years old in good health. Some clones in this sample may be carry-over from other donors' samples. The DNA for the CDR3 is TGTGCCAGCAGCCAAGAAATCACGGGCCGGGGGGGCAAAGAGACCCAGTACTTC. The encoded protein is CASSQEITGRGGKETQYF.